The 24 T cell receptor beta chains reported below all come from one sample, sequenced in a study of graft-versus-host responses after intestinal transplantation. Profiled with immunoSEQ multiplex PCR; TCRdb holds only in-frame clones, not every one. Of about 8,400 clones in the sample, less than 85% were seen once. Researchers processed graft tissue to release intraepithelial and lamina propria lymphocytes. Material: ileum tissue, obtained roughly 74 weeks after intestinal transplant. These receptor sequences come from a human patient who received an intestinal transplant, so some T cells may come from the graft donor.

This clone was detected a few times. The chain has TRBV29-1 and TRBJ2-1; tentative D call: TRBD2 (6 bases). Trimming stripped 7 bases from V and 6 bases from J, with 13 bases between. The length of the CDR3 is 12 residues. Germline CDR1 SQVTM, CDR2 ANQGSEA. This chain's CDR3 is CSERQRVNEQFF. The DNA of the CDR3 is TGCAGCGAAAGACAGCGGGTCAATGAGCAGTTCTTC.

The chain is built from TRBV6-5 and TRBJ2-1; 11 bases map to TRBD2. CDR1 is MNHEY and CDR2 is SVGAGI in the germline V gene. The CDR3 has 15 amino acids. V lost 1 base to trimming and J lost 7 bases; unmatched junction nucleotides: 3. CDR3 in amino acids: CASSYLAGGRNEQFF. The CDR3 DNA sequence: TGTGCCAGCAGTTACTTAGCGGGGGGGCGTAATGAGCAGTTCTTC.

This clone is large in the sample. The rearrangement uses TRBV9 and TRBJ2-7; D may correspond to TRBD1 or TRBD2 (5 bases each). V was clipped by 0 bases and J by 2 bases, with 9 bases between them. The CDR3 length is 14 residues. Germline CDR1 is SGDLS and CDR2 is YYNGEE. CDR3 sequence (DNA): TGTGCCAGCAGCGTAGAAGGGACCGCCTACGAGCAGTACTTC. Translating it yields CASSVEGTAYEQYF.

This chain connects TRBV28 to TRBJ2-7; 9 positions agree with TRBD1. The CDR3 length is 14 residues. From germline, CDR1 is MDHEN and CDR2 SYDVKM. The V gene end was trimmed by 6 bases and the J gene end by 6 bases; junction bases not matched to a gene: 9. The CDR3 sequence is CASRHGTGLGEQYF. The CDR3 DNA reads as TGTGCCAGCAGACACGGGACAGGGTTGGGCGAGCAGTACTTC.

CDR3 residues: CASSLGGQVTEAFF. CDR3 DNA sequence: TGCGCCAGCAGCTTGGGAGGACAGGTCACTGAAGCTTTCTTT. The chain combines TRBV5-1 with TRBJ1-1, with 7 bases matching TRBD1. Germline-derived CDR1 and CDR2 are SGHRS and YFSETQ. The CDR3 loop spans 14 amino acids. The ends lost 0 bases at V and 4 bases at J; junction bases unmatched: 3.

The chain couples TRBV5-1 to TRBJ2-5; D not resolved. Germline CDR1 reads SGHRS; CDR2 reads YFSETQ. V lost 0 bases and J 1 base, leaving 10 bases between the germline ends. This CDR3 has 15 amino acids. Here the CDR3 reads CASSLGRRSQETQYF. CDR3 in DNA: TGCGCCAGCAGCTTGGGTCGGCGGTCCCAAGAGACCCAGTACTTC.

This clone was detected only a few times. The chain uses TRBV6-5 and TRBJ1-6; 8 nucleotides align to TRBD1. The length of the CDR3 is 14 residues. The V gene end was trimmed by 6 bases and the J gene end by 10 bases; junction bases not matched to a gene: 8. Germline V CDR1 and CDR2: MNHEY, SVGAGI. The CDR3: CASSHGQGGSPLHF. In nucleotides, the CDR3 is TGTGCCAGCAGCCACGGACAGGGCGGGTCACCCCTCCACTTT.

The chain recombines TRBV18 with TRBJ2-7; D may correspond to TRBD1 or TRBD2 (6 bases each). V was clipped by 4 bases and J by 3 bases, with 7 bases between them. The CDR3 runs 12 residues. Per the germline V gene, CDR1 is KGHSH and CDR2 is LQKENI. The DNA for the CDR3 is TGTGCCAGCTCACAGGGGGGCTACGAGCAGTACTTC. Translating it yields CASSQGGYEQYF.

V usage is TRBV18 and J usage is TRBJ1-4; tentatively, D is TRBD1 (5 bases). The germline V gene has CDR1 KGHSH and CDR2 LQKENI. With 2 bases removed from V and 5 bases from J, the gap between germline ends came to 9 bases. This CDR3 region has 14 residues. The CDR3, as DNA: TGTGCCAGCTCACCATCGGGGGGAAATGAAAAACTGTTTTTT. This encodes CASSPSGGNEKLFF. The full variable domain, with the rest looked up from reference TRBV18 and TRBJ1-4, is NAGVMQNPRHLVRRRGQEARLRCSPMKGHSHVYWYRQLPEEGLKFMVYLQKENIIDESGMPKERFSAEFPKEGPSILRIQQVVRGDSAAYFCASSPSGGNEKLFFGSGTQLSVL.

J is TRBJ1-2 and V is TRBV5-4; D is possibly TRBD1 (5 bases). CDR3 size: 16 residues. V gave up 4 bases and J gave up 1 base, with 17 bases separating them. The germline V gene has CDR1 SGHNT and CDR2 YYREEE (reference sequence). The CDR3 is CASSPGGVRGNYGYTF. CDR3 in DNA: TGTGCCAGCAGCCCCGGGGGGGTAAGGGGTAACTATGGCTACACCTTC.

The chain has TRBV11-2 and TRBJ2-7; TRBD2 aligns across 16 bases. The germline gives CDR1 SGHAT, CDR2 FQNNGV. The CDR3 runs to 18 residues. V was clipped by 5 bases and J by 4 bases; unmatched bases: 11. CDR3 sequence: CASSPTGTSGRAGYEQYF. In DNA, the CDR3 is TGTGCCAGCAGCCCAACCGGGACTAGCGGGAGGGCGGGGTACGAGCAGTACTTC.

This clone was seen a few times. The chain carries TRBV2 and TRBJ1-5; possible D gene TRBD1, 5 bases. The germline gives CDR1 SNHLY, CDR2 FYNNEI. This CDR3 comprises 13 residues. V was pared by 4 bases and J by 3 bases, with 7 bases between. This CDR3 is CASSVGDNQPQHF. As DNA, the CDR3 is TGTGCCAGCAGTGTAGGGGACAATCAGCCCCAGCATTTT.

The V and J genes are TRBV11-2 and TRBJ2-1; 15 nucleotides match TRBD2. CDR1 SGHAT and CDR2 FQNNGV come from the germline V gene. V lost 7 bases, J lost 7 bases, and 17 bases stayed unmatched. The CDR3 extends over 19 amino acids. CDR3 amino acids: CASTRSGLAGGSSLNEQFF. The DNA of the CDR3 is TGTGCCAGCACCCGGTCGGGACTAGCGGGAGGATCGTCGTTAAATGAGCAGTTCTTC.

The rearrangement joins TRBV29-1 to TRBJ2-3; D might be TRBD1 (5 bases). Germline V gene data show CDR1 as SQVTM and CDR2 as ANQGSEA. V lost 0 bases to trimming and J lost 0 bases, with 13 bases between them. This CDR3 has 16 residues. CDR3 coding DNA: TGCAGCGTTGAAGAGGGGCAATATGGGAGCACAGATACGCAGTATTTT. Protein product: CSVEEGQYGSTDTQYF.

This clone is labeled as medium-sized. CDR3 DNA sequence: TGTGCCAGCAGTTCAGGATTCTACGAGCAGTACTTC. It translates to CASSSGFYEQYF. The chain combines TRBV14 with TRBJ2-7; no firm D call. Germline CDR1 is SGHDN and CDR2 is FVKESK. The length of the CDR3 is 12 residues. Between the trimmed V and J ends, which lost 6 bases and 3 bases, there was a span of 9 bases.

This sequence joins TRBV29-1 and TRBJ2-4, with TRBD2 identical over 7 bases. J gave up 7 bases and V 6 bases, and 18 bases lay outside the gene matches. Germline CDR1 is SQVTM and CDR2 is ANQGSEA. The CDR3 runs to 16 residues. The CDR3 region is CSVRILSLVGGNIQYF. CDR3 DNA: TGCAGCGTCCGAATTTTAAGTCTCGTCGGGGGGAACATTCAGTACTTC.

Concerning this clone itself: Sequence at one end of the junction differs from germline and may be a read error. The genes are TRBV28 and TRBJ1-4; weak D call: TRBD1 (5 bases). The CDR3 length is 18 residues. Germline loops: CDR1 MDHEN, CDR2 SYDVKM. CDR3 DNA: TGTGCCAGCAGTTTATGTGCAGGGAGTATCATTTCTCTACGAAAAACTGTTTTT. Its translation is CASSLCAGSIISLRKTVF.

The chain combines TRBV18 with TRBJ2-3; D call uncertain. The CDR3 loop spans 14 amino acids. CDR1 and CDR2 from the germline V gene are KGHSH and LQKENI. V was pared by 4 bases and J by 0 bases, with 8 bases between. The CDR3 loop reads CASSQGYSTDTQYF. CDR3 bases: TGTGCCAGCTCACAGGGATATAGCACAGATACGCAGTATTTT.

This chain joins TRBV7-2 and TRBJ2-5; D possibly uses TRBD1 or TRBD2 (6 bases each). The CDR3 length is 15 residues. Deletions cut 1 base from V and 5 bases from J, with 14 bases between. Germline assignment: CDR1 SGHTA and CDR2 FQGNSA. The CDR3 region is CASSLVPGAGETQYF. The CDR3 nucleotides read TGTGCCAGCAGCTTAGTTCCGGGGGCCGGGGAGACCCAGTACTTC. Full variable domain (remainder filled in from reference TRBV7-2 and TRBJ2-5): GAGVSQSPSNKVTEKGKDVELRCDPISGHTALYWYRQSLGQGLEFLIYFQGNSAPDKSGLPSDRFSAERTGGSVSTLTIQRTQQEDSAVYLCASSLVPGAGETQYFGPGTRLLVL.

By share, this clone counts as medium-sized. The chain has TRBV14 and TRBJ1-1; D is possibly TRBD1 (6 bases). Trimming took off 6 bases at V and 11 bases at J, with 16 bases between the two ends. There are 12 residues in the CDR3. The germline gives CDR1 SGHDN, CDR2 FVKESK. The CDR3 here is CASSLGGRVAFF. The CDR3 bases are TGTGCCAGCAGTTTAGGGGGGCGAGTGGCTTTCTTT.

The chain joins TRBV6-1 to TRBJ1-2; 10 nucleotides align to TRBD1. Germline trimming cut 3 bases from V and 6 bases from J; bases unmatched to any gene: 4. The germline gives CDR1 MNHNS, CDR2 SASEGT. This CDR3 is built from 14 residues. The chain's CDR3 is CASSEAGTGDGYTF. The CDR3 nucleotides read TGTGCCAGCAGTGAGGCCGGGACAGGGGATGGCTACACCTTC.

V gene TRBV13 combines with J gene TRBJ1-4; TRBD1 matches 8 bases. The CDR3 length is 17 residues. Germline CDR1 is PRHDT and CDR2 is FYEKMQ (reference sequence). Germline trimming cut 3 bases from V and 10 bases from J; bases unmatched to any gene: 16. The CDR3 reads CASSFQTGVPGSGKLFF. In nucleotides, the CDR3 is TGTGCCAGCAGCTTTCAGACAGGGGTTCCCGGATCCGGAAAACTGTTTTTT.

The chain carries TRBV10-3 and TRBJ2-7; TRBD1 aligns across 9 bases. V dropped 10 bases and J dropped 3; count of bases not matched to a gene: 10. The V gene's germline CDR1 is ENHRY and CDR2 SYGVKD. The CDR3 sequence is 14 residues long. CDR3 bases: TGTGCCAGCAGGGAACAGGGGGCGAGCTACGAGCAGTACTTC. Its protein product is CASREQGASYEQYF.

This clone turned up a few times. The chain carries TRBV28 and TRBJ2-7; possible D gene TRBD1, 6 bases. The V end was cut by 4 bases, the J end by 0 bases, with 16 bases between. The CDR3 sequence is 16 residues long. CDR1 MDHEN and CDR2 SYDVKM come from the germline V gene. CDR3 coding DNA: TGTGCCAGCAGTTCCTTCGGGACATTGGGCTCCTACGAGCAGTACTTC. It is translated as CASSSFGTLGSYEQYF.